This TCR beta chain was recorded in a study of cytomegalovirus exposure and HLA in healthy donors (dated by TCRdb to 2015 to 2018). About the investigation overall: In an earlier analysis of 550 to 750 of the donors, 250 to 350 Gb of sequence data and about 110 million unique TCR beta sequences from 150 million to 200 million T cells were reported. An early release that covered around 590 HLA-typed donors contained around 330 gigabases of sequencing data and 75 million to 100 million unique TCR sequences. The genetic ancestry cluster associated with self-reported Caucasian donors included about 84% of the roughly 410 genotyped donors. The aim of the study was to test whether cataloging public T cell receptors could identify signatures of past pathogen exposure. The T cell repertoires of around 730 subjects were profiled by immunosequencing and related to cytomegalovirus serostatus. A separate validation cohort of about 110 different subjects was used in addition to the 666-subject first cohort. The study combined high-throughput TCR immunosequencing, statistical association of individual TCRs with disease status, and machine learning to predict cytomegalovirus infection status. In a later analysis, previously published TCR beta repertoires from 670 or so donors were re-analyzed and high-resolution HLA genotyping was added so that TCR occurrence patterns could be studied. Rather than using new phenotypic data, the later analysis identified candidate immune exposures from TCR beta sequences and from how often those sequences occurred across donors. To decide whether each TCR beta V gene segment behaved as functional or pseudogenic, an earlier analysis of approximately 590 of the donors relied on high-throughput TCR beta sequencing. Donor age, sex, ethnicity and CMV serostatus were collected together with the repertoire data. A later genetic analysis took genome-wide SNP genotypes for about 55% of the roughly 670 donors and used that subset as a discovery cohort. All discovery cohort repertoires had been generated using a single sequencing platform. HLA typing covered class I and class II loci at four-digit resolution. Typing coverage varied by locus: roughly 620-630 donors for A, B, C, DRB1 and DQB1; about 520 for DQA1; about 600 for DPA1; around 490 for DPB1. Four to six DR-DQ haplotypes were handled as single units for association and clustering because linkage in the cohort was strong. Among around 400 genotyped donors of the cohort, an average of 235,054 unique TCR beta nucleotide sequences were sequenced per donor, around a sixth of them non-productive.

The cohort comprised around 700 healthy bone marrow donors. At the time of sampling, every cohort member was nominally healthy, though immune exposures that went unrecorded were likely present. The donor was CMV seropositive and belonged to the group of 250 to 300 seropositive cohort members. A peripheral blood sample was collected from each donor, and TCR beta sequencing was performed on peripheral blood mononuclear cells. Genomic DNA extraction from the blood cell samples was performed with the Qiagen DNeasy Blood Extraction Kit. Broader findings and caveats from the paper: A later analysis reported that several top co-occurrence clusters appeared linked to parvovirus B19, influenza, CMV and Epstein-Barr virus. Strong co-occurrence of HLA alleles, especially DR and DQ, made assigning TCR associations to individual alleles difficult. The cohort was sequenced for TCR beta chains only, and without alpha or paired-chain data the features that could be detected were limited. According to a later analysis, TCR association rates differed among HLA loci, with DRB1 alleles showing the most associated TCRs and HLA-C alleles showing the fewest. In a later genetic analysis, a missense DCLRE1C variant was associated with V-gene and J-gene trimming of TCR beta chains, and the association was replicated in an independent cohort. In a later genetic analysis, fewer N-insertions in productive TCRs were reported among donors in an Asian-associated ancestry cluster than the approximately 710-donor mean. In a later analysis, HLA-associated TCR beta chains showed more clonal expansion and lower generation probabilities than non-associated chains that were equally common. The sequencing pipeline was judged likely to have produced a cluster of highly shared sequence variants as a technical artifact. Specific HLA alleles were associated with more than 15,000 TCR beta sequences at a false discovery rate of 0.05 in a later analysis. In a later analysis, most CMV-associated TCR beta chains were found to appear HLA-restricted, with HLA associations seemingly driven largely by CMV exposure. Because counts were too low, about 17 rarely observed V segments, including chromosome 9 orphons, were excluded from the earlier analysis of around 640 of the donors. HLA typing was unavailable for some donors at each locus, so association tests used only the typed subset. In vitro tests confirmed that three of the cytomegalovirus-associated TCR beta chains recognize cytomegalovirus antigens. Linkage disequilibrium might explain the correlated functional status among segregating V segments, but an unknown experimental factor could not be ruled out. Most TCR sequences were observed very rarely across donors, whereas some public TCRs were present in many individuals. The presence/absence analyses assumed that sequencing depth was roughly uniform across donors, and that assumption may not be true. A total of 150 to 200 TCR beta chains were listed by the study as associated with cytomegalovirus. The classifier was reported to diagnose cytomegalovirus status with high specificity and sensitivity in both the original cohort and the validation cohort. The authors suggested that the approach could potentially be extended to other disease states and immunological phenotypes. The only immune exposure information available for the cohort was CMV serostatus. Some IMGT-functional V segments, including TRBV6-2 and TRBV6-3, could not be distinguished by the 87-base-pair reads and were therefore excluded. In an earlier analysis of approximately 590 of the donors, most TCR beta V segments appeared in productive rearrangements about 87% or about 30% of the time, broadly matching IMGT annotations. A further reported finding was that TCR beta sequences accurately predicted the HLA-A and HLA-B alleles for most subjects in the first cohort.

Note on this clone: Its specific antigen is unknown. There are no base qualities to consult, and no much larger clone falls within one base.

Receptor libraries were prepared by the immunoSEQ multiplex PCR assay. The multiplex PCR relied on a mix of 60 forward primers for TCR Vbeta segments and 13 reverse primers for TCR Jbeta segments. Amplification of the CDR3 region of rearranged TCR beta genes was performed with a multiplex PCR assay on genomic DNA. The amplified TCR beta libraries were sequenced on the Illumina HiSeq System as 87-base-pair reads. As for the authors' bioinformatics: In a later analysis, tens of millions of unique TCR beta chains were counted across the 650 to 700 repertoires, and roughly 11 million of these chains were shared by at least two donors. A nearest-neighbor algorithm error-corrected the raw reads and collapsed the reads into unique sequences, merging closely related sequences to remove PCR and sequencing errors. CDR3 sequences were aligned to IMGT reference sequences to assign V, D and J gene segments. Each retained sequence needed at least a six-nucleotide match to both a V gene segment and a J gene segment. A rearrangement counted as productive if the CDR3 had no stop codons and remained in frame with V and J, and every other rearrangement counted as non-productive. CDR3 was defined according to IMGT convention as the region running from the second conserved V-encoded cysteine to the conserved J-encoded phenylalanine. In an earlier analysis of more than 550 of the donors, sequences lacking an unambiguous match to a single V gene segment were excluded. In an earlier analysis of several hundred of the donors, a V segment was called functional when productive rearrangements were above 56.7%, and segregating when the standard deviation between donors exceeded 5%. To diagnose cytomegalovirus status from the catalog of TCR beta chain sequences, a statistical classification framework was built. In a later analysis, TCR nucleotide sequences were compared against IMGT/GENE-DB human TR gene sequences so that V and J genes could be assigned. Using the TCRdist pipeline, a later analysis assigned CDR3 sequences along with most-parsimonious VDJ recombination scenarios. In a later analysis, every TCR beta chain was defined by the combination of its CDR3 amino acid sequence and its V-gene family, and reads without a unique V-gene family were dropped. To address suspected cross-contamination and a sequencing artifact, a later analysis removed 550 to 750 highly shared, low-generation-probability nucleotide sequences. For each public chain, a later analysis derived a clonal expansion index from normalized ranks of inferred template counts within each repertoire. In a later analysis, generation probabilities were computed with a VDJ recombination model fitted to out-of-frame rearrangements, and the resulting probabilities were checked against IGoR. In a later analysis, hypergeometric tests were used to score TCR-TCR, TCR-HLA and TCR-CMV co-occurrence, with a repertoire-size bias correction applied to TCR pairs. False discovery rates were estimated in a later analysis by permuting HLA or CMV assignments 20 times. In a later analysis, co-occurring TCRs were grouped with DBSCAN, and TCRdist sequence similarity was added when clustering was performed within HLA-allele-positive subsets. For co-occurrence clustering, repertoires with fewer than 30,000 or more than 120,000 public chains were excluded, along with about five repertoires with anomalous nucleotide sharing. The source is immuneACCESS, and TCRdb retained only in-frame sequences with V and J called. Part of the clones is not carried over; for the studies checked, unresolved V genes explain less than half of this, and the remainder is unexplained. V and J calls and clone size are given by that table; D and trimming were obtained from the DNA. This sample gives some 150,000 clones in total; more than 75% of them show up just once. 8.1% of the sample is held by the ten biggest clonotypes.

Cut back by 8 bases and 8 bases, the V and J ends lie 13 bases apart. CDR1 and CDR2 were assigned from the germline V gene as MNHNS and SASEGT. From the cysteine up to the phenylalanine, the CDR3 has a length of 12 residues. Only the CDR3 part of the read is kept: 36 bases, read in frame from the first base. The rearrangement combines TRBV6-1 with TRBJ2-1; confidence is insufficient to name the D gene. This receptor was obtained from a woman aged 50 to 65 in good health and CMV-seropositive. The sequencing sample was made of PBMCs. The CDR3 here reads CASGPRRYEQFF. DNA sequence: TGTGCCAGCGGGCCGCGTCGGTATGAGCAGTTCTTC.